These 3 T cell receptor beta chains share one sample of origin, sequenced in a study of cytomegalovirus exposure and HLA in healthy donors. With 60 Vbeta and 13 Jbeta primers, the PCR was carried out. TCRdb's copy holds only in-frame clones and misses some; the assay was immunoSEQ multiplex PCR. This repertoire shows some 120,000 clones, roughly 74% found once; its top ten account for 4% to 5%. Sequenced material: PBMCs. These receptors were collected from a woman aged 45-59 years in good health and CMV-seropositive.

The gene calls are TRBV11-2 and TRBJ1-1; 8 bases map to TRBD1. The germline V gene has CDR1 SGHAT and CDR2 FQNNGV. This CDR3 contains 14 residues. With 3 bases clipped from V and 1 base from J, the junction kept 1 base outside the gene matches. The CDR3 nucleotides read TGTGCCAGCAGCTTCCAGGGGGCGAACACTGAAGCTTTCTTT. This sequence encodes CASSFQGANTEAFF.

The CDR3 region is CAWTHTGDGYTF. Here the CDR3 DNA reads TGTGCCTGGACTCATACAGGGGATGGCTACACCTTC. The chain links TRBV30 to TRBJ1-2, with 7 bases aligning to TRBD1. V was pared by 4 bases and J by 6 bases, with 5 bases of the junction left unmatched. CDR3 length: 12 residues. Germline CDR1 is GTSNPN and CDR2 is SVGIG (reference sequence).

The V and J genes are TRBV5-6 and TRBJ2-7; possibly TRBD2 for D (5 bases). CDR3 size: 12 residues. With 0 bases removed from V and 6 bases from J, the gap between germline ends came to 7 bases. Germline V lookup: CDR1 SGHDT, CDR2 YYEEEE. CDR3: CASSLVRGEQYF. The CDR3 nucleotides read TGTGCCAGCAGCTTGGTACGGGGCGAGCAGTACTTC.